The 29 T cell receptor beta chains presented below share a single source sample, sequenced in a study of blood T cell repertoires in COVID-19. Libraries were prepared by immunoSEQ multiplex PCR; TCRdb keeps only in-frame clonotypes and omits some of them. The sample carries approximately 320,000 clones, around 92% recorded once. The specimen was peripheral blood. The receptors shown here come from a woman aged 25 to 39 with COVID-19, enrolled during active disease.

The rearrangement uses TRBV7-2 and TRBJ1-1; 9 bases are shared with TRBD1. The CDR3 length is 15 residues. The V gene's germline CDR1 is SGHTA and CDR2 FQGNSA. J was trimmed by 0 bases and V by 5 bases; bases with no gene match: 4. CDR3 protein: CASSLGQGMNTEAFF. The DNA of the CDR3 is TGTGCCAGCAGCCTAGGACAGGGGATGAACACTGAAGCTTTCTTT.

This chain connects TRBV6-5 to TRBJ2-1; D is possibly TRBD1 (5 bases). This CDR3 has 14 residues. Between the trimmed V and J ends, which lost 6 bases and 0 bases, there was a span of 9 bases. The germline CDR1 and CDR2 sequences are MNHEY and SVGAGI. CDR3 DNA sequence: TGTGCCAGCAGAATAGACAGCTCCTACAATGAGCAGTTCTTC. Translated, it gives CASRIDSSYNEQFF.

CDR3 loop: CATHTGKSSYNEQFF. DNA for the CDR3: TGTGCCACCCACACAGGGAAAAGCTCCTACAATGAGCAGTTCTTC. V and J are TRBV19 and TRBJ2-1; tentative D call: TRBD1 (6 bases). Germline V gene lookup returns CDR1 LNHDA and CDR2 SQIVND (reference sequence). V shed 10 bases and J shed 0 bases, with 16 bases lying between them. The CDR3 consists of 15 residues.

The V call is TRBV3-1 (or the pseudogene TRBV3-2), the J call TRBJ2-3; perhaps TRBD2 as D (6 bases). Germline CDR1 is LGHDT and CDR2 is YNNKEL (reference sequence). The CDR3 sequence is 15 residues long. The V and J ends lost 4 bases and 1 base respectively, with 12 bases between them. The CDR3 region is CASSRRDFRTDTQYF. CDR3 DNA sequence: TGTGCCAGCAGCCGCCGGGACTTCCGCACAGATACGCAGTATTTT.

The chain combines TRBV5-1 with TRBJ1-1; D is possibly TRBD1 (5 bases). V gave up 1 base and J gave up 5 bases, with 12 bases separating them. Per the germline V gene, CDR1 is SGHRS and CDR2 is YFSETQ. This CDR3 has 14 amino acids. The CDR3 nucleotides read TGCGCCAGCAGCTTGCCAGGGCGAAAAACTGAAGCTTTCTTT. Protein: CASSLPGRKTEAFF.

The gene calls are TRBV6-5 and TRBJ1-2, with TRBD1 matching over 8 bases. Germline assignment: CDR1 MNHEY and CDR2 SVGAGI. J gave up 1 base and V 6 bases, and 4 bases lay outside the gene matches. The CDR3 sequence is 14 residues long. The CDR3 coding sequence is TGTGCCAGCAGCCCGACAGGGGTTAACTATGGCTACACCTTC. This gives the protein CASSPTGVNYGYTF.

V usage is TRBV29-1 and J usage is TRBJ1-1, with a weak D call TRBD1 (6 bases). The CDR3 loop spans 15 amino acids. The germline V gene encodes CDR1 SQVTM and CDR2 ANQGSEA. Trimming cost V 3 bases and J 0 bases, with 14 bases left between them. The CDR3 region has the DNA TGCAGCGTTGACTATCAGGGGACTATGAACACTGAAGCTTTCTTT. Encoded protein: CSVDYQGTMNTEAFF.

This clone was detected only once. The chain links TRBV2 to TRBJ2-5; a weak D match, TRBD2 (5 bases). The germline V and J ends were trimmed by 2 bases and 8 bases, with 12 bases remaining between them. CDR3 length: 13 amino acids. The germline V gene has CDR1 SNHLY and CDR2 FYNNEI. For the CDR3, the DNA is TGTGCCAGCAGTGAACTAGCTGGGCGAACCCAGTACTTC. It codes for CASSELAGRTQYF.

The chain joins TRBV18 to TRBJ1-2; a weak D match, TRBD1 (5 bases). Between the trimmed V and J ends, which lost 3 bases and 4 bases, there was a span of 9 bases. CDR3 length: 13 amino acids. Per germline, CDR1 KGHSH and CDR2 LQKENI. CDR3 sequence (DNA): TGTGCCAGCTCACCTAGACAGAGCTATGGCTACACCTTC. As protein: CASSPRQSYGYTF. The full variable domain, in which reference TRBV18 and TRBJ1-2 provide the parts outside the CDR3, is NAGVMQNPRHLVRRRGQEARLRCSPMKGHSHVYWYRQLPEEGLKFMVYLQKENIIDESGMPKERFSAEFPKEGPSILRIQQVVRGDSAAYFCASSPRQSYGYTFGSGTRLTVV.

This clone was observed a single time. The chain recombines TRBV5-6 with TRBJ2-7; TRBD1 is a possible D gene (6 bases). Germline V gene lookup returns CDR1 SGHDT and CDR2 YYEEEE. The CDR3 has 17 amino acids. The V gene lost 4 bases and the J gene lost 3 bases, with 23 bases spanning the gap. The CDR3 loop is CASSHIGSWDTYYEQYF. In DNA, the CDR3 is TGTGCCAGCAGCCACATCGGTTCATGGGACACTTACTACGAGCAGTACTTC. The full variable domain, rest sourced from reference TRBV5-6 and TRBJ2-7, is DAGVTQSPTHLIKTRGQQVTLRCSPKSGHDTVSWYQQALGQGPQFIFQYYEEEERQRGNFPDRFSGHQFPNYSSELNVNALLLGDSALYLCASSHIGSWDTYYEQYFGPGTRLTVT.

V and J are TRBV4-1 and TRBJ1-3; D is ambiguous. This CDR3 is 17 amino acids long. V lost 0 bases and J 0 bases, leaving 12 bases between the germline ends. The germline V gene has CDR1 MGHRA and CDR2 YSYEKL. CDR3 sequence (DNA): TGCGCCAGCAGCCAAGATAGGAGGGCGAGCTCTGGAAACACCATATATTTT. This encodes CASSQDRRASSGNTIYF.

The V and J genes are TRBV21-1 and TRBJ2-1; TRBD1 is the table's D call and was not checked against the DNA. TRBV21-1 is given as a pseudogene. CDR3 size: 16 residues. The CDR3 reads CASSKADRDSYNEQFF. The CDR3, as DNA: TGTGCCAGCAGCAAAGCGGACAGGGATTCCTACAATGAGCAGTTCTTC.

The CDR3 protein is CASRQGNDQPQHF. The CDR3 DNA reads TGTGCCAGCAGACAGGGGAACGATCAGCCCCAGCATTTT. The chain joins TRBV6-5 to TRBJ1-5, with 7 bases fitting TRBD1. In germline, CDR1 is MNHEY, CDR2 SVGAGI. After removal of 6 bases from V and 5 bases from J, the junction contained 4 bases not matched to a gene. The CDR3 spans 13 residues.

DNA of the CDR3: TGTGCCAGCAGCCCCTCCCCCAGGGGCGAGCAGTACTTC. Its translation is CASSPSPRGEQYF. V usage is TRBV7-6 and J usage is TRBJ2-7; perhaps TRBD1 as D (6 bases). Per germline, CDR1 SGHVS and CDR2 FNYEAQ. This CDR3 is built from 13 residues. Deletions cut 5 bases from V and 6 bases from J, with 14 bases between.

The genes are TRBV7-8 and TRBJ2-3, with 10 bases aligning to TRBD1. Unmatched junction bases numbered 5, after V lost 5 bases and J lost 6 bases. CDR3 length: 14 residues. The germline gives CDR1 SGHVS, CDR2 FQNEAQ. The CDR3 sequence is CASSLSDRGDTQYF. The CDR3 DNA sequence: TGTGCCAGCAGCCTATCGGACAGGGGGGATACGCAGTATTTT.

The chain recombines TRBV14 with TRBJ2-3; 15 nucleotides line up with TRBD2. The CDR3 runs 18 residues. CDR1 is SGHDN and CDR2 is FVKESK in the germline V gene. J lost 1 base, V lost 4 bases, and 6 bases had no gene match. The CDR3: CASSLRTSGGGRTDTQYF. As DNA, the CDR3 is TGTGCCAGCAGCCTTCGGACTAGCGGGGGGGGACGCACAGATACGCAGTATTTT.

The chain combines TRBV3-1 (or the pseudogene TRBV3-2) with TRBJ2-3; 14 nucleotides line up with TRBD2. With 3 bases clipped from V and 5 bases from J, the junction kept 10 bases outside the gene matches. The CDR3 is 18 amino acids. Per germline, CDR1 LGHDT and CDR2 YNNKEL (reference sequence). CDR3 protein: CASSHRFGGLAGVDTQYF. The DNA for the CDR3 is TGTGCCAGCAGCCACCGCTTCGGGGGACTAGCGGGGGTAGATACGCAGTATTTT.

The V call is TRBV3-1 (or the pseudogene TRBV3-2), the J call TRBJ2-1; TRBD2 agrees at 12 bases. Germline V gene sequence: CDR1 LGHDT, CDR2 YNNKEL (reference sequence). J lost 4 bases, V lost 4 bases, and 5 bases had no gene match. The CDR3 is 16 amino acids. CDR3 sequence (DNA): TGTGCCAGCAGCCCGGGACTAGCGGGTTCTTACAATGAGCAGTTCTTC. The encoded protein is CASSPGLAGSYNEQFF.

V gene TRBV7-8 combines with J gene TRBJ2-4; 10 positions match TRBD2. Germline trimming cut 5 bases from V and 0 bases from J; bases unmatched to any gene: 13. Germline V CDR1 and CDR2: SGHVS, FQNEAQ. CDR3 length: 19 residues. The CDR3 is CASSRGVAGGLEAKNIQYF. For the CDR3, the DNA is TGTGCCAGCAGCCGCGGGGTAGCGGGGGGACTAGAAGCCAAAAACATTCAGTACTTC. The variable domain in full, with the rest retrieved from reference TRBV7-8 and TRBJ2-4, is GAGVSQSPRYKVAKRGQDVALRCDPISGHVSLFWYQQALGQGPEFLTYFQNEAQLDKSGLPSDRFFAERPEGSVSTLKIQRTQQEDSAVYLCASSRGVAGGLEAKNIQYFGAGTRLSVL.

The rearrangement uses TRBV5-4 and TRBJ2-1; 11 bases fit TRBD2. CDR3 size: 18 residues. Germline V gene sequence: CDR1 SGHNT, CDR2 YYREEE (reference sequence). Unmatched junction bases numbered 6, after V lost 1 base and J lost 0 bases. CDR3 in amino acids: CASSLTSGGDPSYNEQFF. CDR3 DNA: TGTGCCAGCAGCTTGACTAGCGGGGGCGACCCCTCCTACAATGAGCAGTTCTTC.

This chain uses TRBV6-5 with TRBJ1-3, with 8 bases fitting TRBD1. The CDR3 spans 15 residues. Germline CDR1 is MNHEY and CDR2 is SVGAGI. Trimming cost V 8 bases and J 2 bases; bases outside gene matches: 8. Here the CDR3 reads CASRPTGDAGNTIYF. In DNA form, the CDR3 reads TGTGCCAGCCGCCCGACAGGGGACGCTGGAAACACCATATATTTT.

The rearrangement joins TRBV18 to TRBJ2-7, with D perhaps matching TRBD1 (6 bases). Germline-derived CDR1 and CDR2 are KGHSH and LQKENI. V was shortened by 6 bases and J by 0 bases, with 15 bases between the two germline ends. The CDR3 is 15 residues long. The CDR3 protein is CASSQQGLGSYEQYF. DNA of the CDR3: TGTGCCAGCTCGCAACAGGGTTTGGGCTCCTACGAGCAGTACTTC.

The rearrangement joins TRBV18 to TRBJ1-5, with D maybe TRBD1 (5 bases). The V gene's germline CDR1 is KGHSH and CDR2 LQKENI. V was cut by 3 bases and J by 7 bases, with 10 bases left in between. The CDR3 is made up of 13 amino acids. CDR3 nucleotides: TGTGCCAGCTCACCGACAGACGGACAGCCCCAGCATTTT. Protein sequence: CASSPTDGQPQHF.

This clone was observed once. This sample includes further DNA sequences coding for the same CDR3. The rearrangement joins TRBV19 to TRBJ2-7, with 11 positions matching TRBD2. This CDR3 is built from 15 residues. Unmatched junction bases numbered 4, after V lost 3 bases and J lost 3 bases. Looked up from germline, CDR1 is LNHDA and CDR2 is SQIVND (reference sequence). The CDR3 here is CASSIGLAGGYEQYF. In DNA form, the CDR3 reads TGTGCCAGTAGTATTGGCCTAGCGGGGGGCTACGAGCAGTACTTC.

This clone has just one count. The chain joins TRBV14 to TRBJ1-5; 9 nucleotides agree with TRBD1. Germline V gene sequence: CDR1 SGHDN, CDR2 FVKESK. The CDR3 contains 14 residues. The V segment lost 4 bases and the J segment 7 bases; nucleotides outside the gene matches: 5. The CDR3 spells CASSLTGGLQPQHF. The CDR3 DNA is TGTGCCAGCAGCCTCACAGGGGGCCTACAGCCCCAGCATTTT.

This chain joins TRBV12-3 or TRBV12-4 and TRBJ1-6; D is possibly TRBD1 (6 bases). With 1 base removed from V and 11 bases from J, the gap between germline ends came to 9 bases. The CDR3 length is 13 residues. The CDR3 protein is CASSLDQGTPLHF. The DNA of the CDR3 is TGTGCCAGCAGTTTAGACCAGGGGACACCCCTCCACTTT.

The rearrangement joins TRBV18 to TRBJ2-3; 8 nucleotides agree with TRBD2. Germline values: CDR1 KGHSH, CDR2 LQKENI. V lost 6 bases to trimming and J lost 2 bases; unmatched junction nucleotides: 7. The CDR3 is 15 amino acids. The CDR3 DNA follows: TGTGCCAGCTCCGACGCGGGGGGAACCACAGATACGCAGTATTTT. This gives the protein CASSDAGGTTDTQYF.

The chain links TRBV9 to TRBJ1-3, with D possibly matching TRBD1 (6 bases). V was cut by 0 bases and J by 4 bases, with 11 bases left in between. Looked up from germline, CDR1 is SGDLS and CDR2 is YYNGEE. The CDR3 consists of 15 residues. The DNA of the CDR3 is TGTGCCAGCAGCGTAGCAAGGGGGTACGGAAACACCATATATTTT. Translation gives CASSVARGYGNTIYF.

The chain carries TRBV4-1 and TRBJ1-1; the D is unclear. The germline gives CDR1 MGHRA, CDR2 YSYEKL. This CDR3 comprises 13 residues. V was shortened by 7 bases and J by 7 bases, with 16 bases between the two germline ends. This CDR3 reads CASTRVGGLEAFF. The CDR3 region has the DNA TGCGCCAGCACGCGGGTAGGAGGACTTGAAGCTTTCTTT.